This T cell receptor (beta chain) appears in the sequencing data of a study of T cells after yellow fever vaccination. Details on this clonotype: Its antigen is not known.

The CDR3 has 13 residues. Germline values: CDR1 DFQATT, CDR2 SNEGSKA (reference sequence). Study outcomes and limitations: Researchers noted that a small share of clonotypes showed up in both CD4 and CD8 compartments. Weaker, the secondary response had a peak occurring faster, on day 5 versus 15.

TCRdb reprocessed the 5' RACE reads via MiXCR and lists one record per CDR3 protein. The sample lists about 160,000 distinct CDR3 sequences, about a tenth seen once, with 35% to 40% in the top ten. This sequence joins TRBV20-1 and TRBJ2-6; D unclear. The receptor was derived from a man aged 18 to 30 who received the YFV17D yellow fever vaccine. Sequencing was performed on CD8+ T cells sorted from PBMCs, taken 45 days after the yellow fever booster vaccination. The CDR3 is CSATEPGANVLTF. CDR3 sequence (DNA): TGCAGCGCCACGGAGCCTGGGGCCAACGTCCTGACTTTC.